This T cell receptor beta chain was identified during a study of cytotoxic CD8 clonotypes in ibrutinib-treated CLL. This clone has only a few counts. The J segment lost 6 bases and the V segment lost 4 bases, leaving 13 bases of the junction unmatched. The germline V gene has CDR1 SGDLS and CDR2 YYNGEE. CDR3 length: 15 amino acids. Clones were read by immunoSEQ multiplex PCR, and TCRdb kept only the in-frame ones, dropping some. The data contain some 310,000 clones, almost 80% of them seen just once; the ten biggest clones take up under 8.5%. This clonotype was sampled from a human donor with chronic lymphocytic leukemia. The source was PBMCs, collected before ibrutinib treatment. This chain connects TRBV9 to TRBJ2-7; 7 positions agree with TRBD1. The CDR3 spells CASSKRVAGDSEQYF. The CDR3 DNA is TGTGCCAGCAGCAAACGGGTGGCAGGGGACAGCGAGCAGTACTTC.